These 3 T cell receptor beta chains were all obtained from the same sample, sequenced in a study of PD-L1 blockade in urothelial cancer. Sequencing used immunoSEQ multiplex PCR; TCRdb keeps in-frame clones, though not all of them. The sample consists of about 80,000 clones, around 81% of them appearing once. Indicated time point: pretreatment peripheral blood. Sample: PBMCs, taken around atezolizumab (anti-PD-L1) treatment. These TCRs come from a middle-aged man with urothelial cancer.

The chain carries TRBV5-1 and TRBJ2-2; TRBD1 agrees at 7 bases. The CDR3 runs 13 residues. In germline, CDR1 is SGHRS, CDR2 YFSETQ. Trimming took 4 bases from V and 7 from J; bases not matched to a gene: 4. The CDR3 region is CASSPWTGGELFF. The CDR3 coding sequence is TGCGCCAGCAGCCCCTGGACAGGCGGGGAGCTGTTTTTT.

The chain employs TRBV7-8 and TRBJ2-1; 7 nucleotides line up with TRBD2. Trimming at V came to 5 bases and at J to 3 bases, leaving 1 base not matched to a gene. The germline gives CDR1 SGHVS, CDR2 FQNEAQ. CDR3 length: 13 amino acids. CDR3 in amino acids: CASSSGNYNEQFF. CDR3 nucleotides: TGTGCCAGCAGCAGCGGGAACTACAATGAGCAGTTCTTC. The variable domain in full, with the rest retrieved from reference TRBV7-8 and TRBJ2-1, is GAGVSQSPRYKVAKRGQDVALRCDPISGHVSLFWYQQALGQGPEFLTYFQNEAQLDKSGLPSDRFFAERPEGSVSTLKIQRTQQEDSAVYLCASSSGNYNEQFFGPGTRLTVL.

V usage is TRBV7-9 and J usage is TRBJ2-7; 7 nucleotides align to TRBD1. The germline gives CDR1 SEHNR, CDR2 FQNEAQ (reference sequence). The V and J ends lost 4 bases and 7 bases, in that order; junction bases with no gene match: 7. The CDR3 length is 13 residues. The CDR3 sequence is CASSSGTAKEQYF. Here the CDR3 DNA reads TGTGCCAGCAGCTCCGGGACAGCTAAAGAGCAGTACTTC.